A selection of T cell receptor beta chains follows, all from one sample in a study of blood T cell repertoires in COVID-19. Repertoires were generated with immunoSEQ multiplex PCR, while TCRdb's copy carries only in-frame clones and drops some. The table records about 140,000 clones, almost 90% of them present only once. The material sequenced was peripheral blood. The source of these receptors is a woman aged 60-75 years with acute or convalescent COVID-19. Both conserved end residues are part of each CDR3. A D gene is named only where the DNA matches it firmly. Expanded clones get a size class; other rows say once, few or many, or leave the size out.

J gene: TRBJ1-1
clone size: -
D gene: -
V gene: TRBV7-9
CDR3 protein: CASSLDTEEAFF
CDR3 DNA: TGTGCCAGCAGCTTAGACACCGAAGAAGCTTTCTTT

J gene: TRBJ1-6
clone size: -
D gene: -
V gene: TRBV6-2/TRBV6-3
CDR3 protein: CASSYRNERGSPLHF
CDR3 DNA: TGTGCCAGCAGTTACCGCAACGAGAGGGGGTCACCCCTCCACTTT

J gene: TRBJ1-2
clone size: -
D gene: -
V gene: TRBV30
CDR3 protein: CAWSVPGGDYTF
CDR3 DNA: TGTGCCTGGAGTGTACCGGGGGGCGACTACACCTTC

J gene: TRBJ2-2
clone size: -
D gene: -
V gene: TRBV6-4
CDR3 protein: CASIPGGFSNTGELFF
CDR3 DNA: TGTGCCAGCATCCCCGGGGGATTCTCGAACACCGGGGAGCTGTTTTTT

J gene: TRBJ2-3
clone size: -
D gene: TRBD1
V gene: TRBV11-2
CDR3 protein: CASSLAQGSTDTQYF
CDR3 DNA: TGTGCCAGCAGCTTAGCACAGGGGAGCACAGATACGCAGTATTTT

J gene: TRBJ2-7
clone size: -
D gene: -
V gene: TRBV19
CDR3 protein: CASSMSLGHRSEQYF
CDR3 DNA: TGTGCCAGTAGTATGTCCCTAGGACACCGGTCCGAGCAGTACTTC

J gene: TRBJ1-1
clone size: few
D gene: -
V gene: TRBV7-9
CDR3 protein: CASSPRGTEAFF
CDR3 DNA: TGTGCCAGCAGCCCCCGGGGCACTGAAGCTTTCTTT

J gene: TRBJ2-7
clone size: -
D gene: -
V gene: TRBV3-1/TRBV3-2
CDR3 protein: CASSHPTRDPLDEQYF
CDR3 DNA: TGTGCCAGCAGCCACCCCACACGGGATCCCTTGGACGAGCAGTACTTC

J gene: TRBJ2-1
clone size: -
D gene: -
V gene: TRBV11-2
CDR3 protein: CASSPRLNNEQFF
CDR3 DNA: TGTGCCAGCAGCCCGCGTCTTAACAATGAGCAGTTCTTC

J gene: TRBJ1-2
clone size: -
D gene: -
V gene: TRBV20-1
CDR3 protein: CSASETENYGYTF
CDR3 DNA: TGCAGTGCTAGTGAGACAGAGAACTATGGCTACACCTTC

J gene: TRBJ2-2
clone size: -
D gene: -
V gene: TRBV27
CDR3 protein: CASQKRAGGTGELFF
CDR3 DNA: TGTGCCAGCCAGAAGCGGGCAGGCGGCACCGGGGAGCTGTTTTTT

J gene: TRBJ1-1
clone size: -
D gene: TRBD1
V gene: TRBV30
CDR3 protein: CAWSSTGPEAFF
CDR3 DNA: TGTGCCTGGAGTTCGACAGGGCCTGAAGCTTTCTTT

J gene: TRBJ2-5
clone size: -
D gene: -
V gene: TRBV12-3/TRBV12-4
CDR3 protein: CASAGAGQETQYF
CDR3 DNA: TGTGCCAGTGCGGGGGCAGGGCAAGAGACCCAGTACTTC

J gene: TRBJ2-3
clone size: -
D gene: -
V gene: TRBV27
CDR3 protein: CASSFMSDTQYF
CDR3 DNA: TGTGCCAGCAGTTTTATGTCAGATACGCAGTATTTT

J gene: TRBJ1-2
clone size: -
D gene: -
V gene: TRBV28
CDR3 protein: CASSDSNYGYTF
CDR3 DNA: TGTGCCAGCAGTGACAGTAACTATGGCTACACCTTC

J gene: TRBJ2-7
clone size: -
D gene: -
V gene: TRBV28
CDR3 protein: CASTRDTSYEQYF
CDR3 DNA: TGTGCCAGCACCCGGGACACCTCCTACGAGCAGTACTTC

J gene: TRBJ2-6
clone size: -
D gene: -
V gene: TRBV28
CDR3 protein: CASEVRGANVLTF
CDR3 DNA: TGTGCCAGTGAAGTGCGAGGGGCCAACGTCCTGACTTTC

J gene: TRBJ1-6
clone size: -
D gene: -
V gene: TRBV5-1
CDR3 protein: CASSSGNLRRDNSPLHF
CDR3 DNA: TGCGCCAGCAGCTCCGGGAACTTGAGGCGCGATAATTCACCCCTCCACTTT

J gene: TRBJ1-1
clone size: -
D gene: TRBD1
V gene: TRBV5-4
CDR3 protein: CASTGQGGNTEAFF
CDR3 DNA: TGTGCCAGCACCGGACAGGGCGGGAACACTGAAGCTTTCTTT

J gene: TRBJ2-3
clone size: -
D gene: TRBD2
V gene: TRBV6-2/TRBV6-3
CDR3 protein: CASSFPAGGTDTQYF
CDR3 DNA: TGTGCCAGCAGTTTTCCAGCGGGGGGCACAGATACGCAGTATTTT

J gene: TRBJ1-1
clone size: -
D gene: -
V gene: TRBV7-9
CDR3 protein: CASSPNRATEAFF
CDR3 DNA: TGTGCCAGCAGCCCCAACCGAGCCACTGAAGCTTTCTTT

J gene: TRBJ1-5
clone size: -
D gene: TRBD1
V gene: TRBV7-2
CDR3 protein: CASSPGGGTGNQHF
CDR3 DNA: TGTGCCAGCAGCCCAGGGGGGGGGACAGGAAACCAGCATTTT

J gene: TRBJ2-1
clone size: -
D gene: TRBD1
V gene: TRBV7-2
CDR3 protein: CASSSRTGNYNEQFF
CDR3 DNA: TGTGCCAGCAGCTCGCGGACAGGGAACTACAATGAGCAGTTCTTC

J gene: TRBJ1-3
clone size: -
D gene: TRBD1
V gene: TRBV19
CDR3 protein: CAAGGSGNTIYF
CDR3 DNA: TGTGCCGCAGGGGGGAGCGGAAACACCATATATTTT

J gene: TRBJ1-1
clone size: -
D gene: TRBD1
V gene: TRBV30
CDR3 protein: CALGQGDTEAFF
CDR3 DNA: TGTGCCTTAGGACAGGGGGACACTGAAGCTTTCTTT

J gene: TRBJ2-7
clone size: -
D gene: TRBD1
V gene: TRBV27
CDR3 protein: CASSPGTGASSYEQYF
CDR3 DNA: TGTGCCAGCAGTCCCGGGACAGGGGCGAGCTCCTACGAGCAGTACTTC

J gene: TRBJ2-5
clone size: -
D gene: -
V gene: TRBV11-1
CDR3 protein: CASSADRQRETQYF
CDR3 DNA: TGTGCCAGCAGCGCCGACAGGCAACGAGAGACCCAGTACTTC

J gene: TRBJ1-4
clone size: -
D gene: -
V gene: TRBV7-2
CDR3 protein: CASSSRVNNEKLFF
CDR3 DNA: TGTGCCAGCAGCTCGAGGGTCAATAATGAAAAACTGTTTTTT

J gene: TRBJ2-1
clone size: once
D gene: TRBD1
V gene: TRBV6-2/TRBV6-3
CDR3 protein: CASSLGTGAPGGYTGEQFF
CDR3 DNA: TGTGCCAGCAGCCTCGGGACAGGGGCCCCCGGGGGCTATACGGGTGAGCAGTTCTTC

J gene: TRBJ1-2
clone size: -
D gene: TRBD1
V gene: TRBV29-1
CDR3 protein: CSARTGFNYGYTF
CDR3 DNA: TGCAGCGCCCGGACAGGGTTTAACTATGGCTACACCTTC

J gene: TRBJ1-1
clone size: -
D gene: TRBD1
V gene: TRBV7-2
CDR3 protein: CASSQDRWNTEAFF
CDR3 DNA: TGTGCCAGCAGCCAGGACAGGTGGAACACTGAAGCTTTCTTT

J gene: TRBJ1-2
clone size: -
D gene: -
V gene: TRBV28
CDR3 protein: CASSLGRNYGYTF
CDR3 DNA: TGTGCCAGCAGTTTAGGCAGGAACTATGGCTACACCTTC

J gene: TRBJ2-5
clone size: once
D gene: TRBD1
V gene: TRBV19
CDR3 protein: CASSIDSTGGRQTQYF
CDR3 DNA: TGTGCCAGTAGTATAGATAGTACAGGGGGCCGGCAGACCCAGTACTTC

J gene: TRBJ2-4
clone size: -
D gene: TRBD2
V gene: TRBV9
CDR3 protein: CASSVERGLAKNIQYF
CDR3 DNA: TGTGCCAGCAGCGTAGAGCGGGGTCTAGCCAAAAACATTCAGTACTTC

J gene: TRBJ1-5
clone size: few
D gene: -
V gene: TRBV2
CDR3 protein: CASRLPGNSNQPQHF
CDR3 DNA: TGTGCCAGCAGACTTCCAGGGAATAGCAATCAGCCCCAGCATTTT

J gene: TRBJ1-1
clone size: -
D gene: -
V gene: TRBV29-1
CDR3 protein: CSVRGNTEAFF
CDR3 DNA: TGCAGCGTACGAGGGAACACTGAAGCTTTCTTT

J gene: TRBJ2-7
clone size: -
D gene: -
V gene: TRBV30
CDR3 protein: CAWSKDSGNYEQYF
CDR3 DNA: TGTGCCTGGAGTAAGGACTCTGGAAACTACGAGCAGTACTTC

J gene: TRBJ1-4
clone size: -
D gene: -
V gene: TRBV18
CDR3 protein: CASSPPGGGDEKLFF
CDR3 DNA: TGTGCCAGCTCACCGCCGGGGGGTGGCGATGAAAAACTGTTTTTT

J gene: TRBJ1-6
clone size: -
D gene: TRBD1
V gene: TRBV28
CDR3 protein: CASTRTGGPYSPLHF
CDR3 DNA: TGTGCCAGCACCAGGACAGGGGGCCCCTATTCACCCCTCCACTTT

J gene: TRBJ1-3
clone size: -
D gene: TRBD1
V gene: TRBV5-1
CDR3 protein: CASSFDRAGNTIYF
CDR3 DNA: TGCGCCAGCAGCTTCGACAGGGCTGGAAACACCATATATTTT

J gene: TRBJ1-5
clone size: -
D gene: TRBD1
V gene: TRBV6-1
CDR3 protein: CASSEYETGVQPQHF
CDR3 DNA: TGTGCCAGCAGTGAATATGAGACAGGGGTTCAGCCCCAGCATTTT

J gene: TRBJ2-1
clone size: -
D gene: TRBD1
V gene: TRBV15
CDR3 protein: CATSRGQQGYNEQFF
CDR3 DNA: TGTGCCACCAGCAGGGGACAGCAGGGTTACAATGAGCAGTTCTTC

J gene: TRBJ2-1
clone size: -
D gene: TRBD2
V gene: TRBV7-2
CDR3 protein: CASSLVVGLAVSNEQFF
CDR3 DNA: TGTGCCAGCAGCTTAGTTGTGGGACTAGCTGTATCTAATGAGCAGTTCTTC

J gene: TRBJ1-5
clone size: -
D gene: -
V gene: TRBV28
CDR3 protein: CASITGPGQPQHF
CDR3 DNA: TGTGCCAGCATAACAGGGCCCGGTCAGCCCCAGCATTTT

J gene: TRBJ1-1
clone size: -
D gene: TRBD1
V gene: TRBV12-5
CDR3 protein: CASGFYGQGWTEAFF
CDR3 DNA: TGTGCTAGTGGTTTCTACGGACAGGGGTGGACTGAAGCTTTCTTT

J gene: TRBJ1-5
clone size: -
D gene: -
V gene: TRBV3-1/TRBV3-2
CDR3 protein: CASSQVAGQPQHF
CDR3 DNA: TGTGCCAGCAGCCAAGTGGCAGGCCAGCCCCAGCATTTT

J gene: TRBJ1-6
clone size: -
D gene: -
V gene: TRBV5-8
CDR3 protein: CASSFTWSRRNSPLHF
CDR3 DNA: TGTGCCAGCAGCTTCACCTGGAGCCGGAGGAATTCACCCCTCCACTTT

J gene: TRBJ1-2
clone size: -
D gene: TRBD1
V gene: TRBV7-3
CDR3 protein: CASSPTGVHGYTF
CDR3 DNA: TGTGCCAGCAGCCCAACAGGGGTTCATGGCTACACCTTC

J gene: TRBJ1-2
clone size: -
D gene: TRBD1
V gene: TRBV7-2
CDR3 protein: CASSLGQGYGYTF
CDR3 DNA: TGTGCCAGCAGCTTAGGACAGGGCTATGGCTACACCTTC

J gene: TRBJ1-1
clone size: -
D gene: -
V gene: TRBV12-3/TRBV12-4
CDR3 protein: CASSFGQNTEAFF
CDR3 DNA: TGTGCCAGCAGCTTTGGACAGAACACTGAAGCTTTCTTT

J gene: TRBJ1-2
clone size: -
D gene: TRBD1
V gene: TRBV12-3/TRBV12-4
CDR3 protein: CASSLAQGTGYTF
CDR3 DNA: TGTGCCAGCAGTTTAGCACAGGGGACCGGCTACACCTTC

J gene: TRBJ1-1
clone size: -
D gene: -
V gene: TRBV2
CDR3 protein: CASSEDSNTEAFF
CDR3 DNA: TGTGCCAGCAGTGAAGACAGCAACACTGAAGCTTTCTTT

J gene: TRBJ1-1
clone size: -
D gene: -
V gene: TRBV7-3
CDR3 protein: CASSLTDKKATNTEAFF
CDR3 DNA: TGTGCCAGCAGCTTAACAGACAAGAAGGCTACTAACACTGAAGCTTTCTTT

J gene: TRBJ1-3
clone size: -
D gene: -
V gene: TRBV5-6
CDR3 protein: CASSLIGVGTYSGNTIYF
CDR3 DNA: TGTGCCAGCAGCTTAATCGGCGTTGGGACTTACTCTGGAAACACCATATATTTT